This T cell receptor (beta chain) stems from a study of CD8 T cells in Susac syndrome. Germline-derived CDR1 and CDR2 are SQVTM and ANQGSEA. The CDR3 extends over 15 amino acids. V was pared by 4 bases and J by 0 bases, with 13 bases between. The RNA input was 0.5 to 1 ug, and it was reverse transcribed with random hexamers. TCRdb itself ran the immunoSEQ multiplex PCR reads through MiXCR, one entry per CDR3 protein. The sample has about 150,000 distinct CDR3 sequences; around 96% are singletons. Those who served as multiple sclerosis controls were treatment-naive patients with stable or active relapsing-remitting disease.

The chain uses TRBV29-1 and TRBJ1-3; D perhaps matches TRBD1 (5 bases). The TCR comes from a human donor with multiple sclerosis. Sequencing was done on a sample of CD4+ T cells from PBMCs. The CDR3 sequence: CSVAWGGRSGNTIYF. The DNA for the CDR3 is TGCAGCGTTGCTTGGGGCGGACGCTCTGGAAACACCATATATTTT. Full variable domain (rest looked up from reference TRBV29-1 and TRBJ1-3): SAVISQKPSRDICQRGTSLTIQCQVDSQVTMMFWYRQQPGQSLTLIATANQGSEATYESGFVIDKFPISRPNLTFSTLTVSNMSPEDSSIYLCSVAWGGRSGNTIYFGEGSWLTVV.